Listed below are T cell receptor beta chains from one sample, sequenced in a study of shared clonotypes between healthy human individuals. TCRdb's table, derived via immunoSEQ multiplex PCR, lists solely in-frame clones and lacks some. Found here are fewer than 1.8 million clones, 98% of them singletons; the top ten hold over 0.3%. The sequencing input was naive CD4+ T cells sorted from blood. These receptors were taken from a man aged 25-45 years in good health. Each CDR3 is given with its conserved first and last residue. The order of the fields is clone size, V gene, CDR3 protein. Expanded clones are given a class, and other clones once, few, many or no size at all.

abundance: -
v_gene: TRBV14
CDR3aa: CASSQGAYGEQFF

abundance: -
v_gene: TRBV5-1
CDR3aa: CASSLADRVTGELFF

abundance: -
v_gene: TRBV10-3
CDR3aa: CAISESLVGNTIYF

abundance: -
v_gene: TRBV5-1
CDR3aa: CASSLPAGTVRGYTF

abundance: -
v_gene: TRBV10-2
CDR3aa: CASSELDQQPQHF

abundance: -
v_gene: TRBV11-2
CDR3aa: CASSSSAGARRQFF

abundance: -
v_gene: TRBV4-3
CDR3aa: CASSQEELSYEQYF

abundance: -
v_gene: TRBV11-2
CDR3aa: CASSLGYGRGLSYEQYF

abundance: -
v_gene: TRBV5-1
CDR3aa: CASSTAGTGGNEQFF

abundance: -
v_gene: TRBV7-6
CDR3aa: CASSLDGSGTQYF

abundance: once
v_gene: TRBV10-3
CDR3aa: CAINPSGFSSYEQYF

abundance: -
v_gene: TRBV6-1
CDR3aa: CASSAHIGGRAGSGEQFF

abundance: -
v_gene: TRBV5-1
CDR3aa: CASSLLGTGETDTQYF

abundance: -
v_gene: TRBV15
CDR3aa: CATSRDRRTGGDQPQHF

abundance: -
v_gene: TRBV19
CDR3aa: CASSMLTPRGADTQYF

abundance: -
v_gene: TRBV6-1
CDR3aa: CASSKGQGGNQPQHF

abundance: -
v_gene: TRBV5-1
CDR3aa: CASSLTVSGANVLTF

abundance: -
v_gene: TRBV18
CDR3aa: CASSPTGTVRAYEQYF

abundance: -
v_gene: TRBV9
CDR3aa: CASSPQGFQGRRELFF

abundance: -
v_gene: TRBV6-5
CDR3aa: CASSYSGTEKLPQYF

abundance: -
v_gene: TRBV15
CDR3aa: CATSRGQLNTEAFF

abundance: -
v_gene: TRBV7-2
CDR3aa: CASSSRGWSEKLFF

abundance: -
v_gene: TRBV28
CDR3aa: CASGEPGQPQHF

abundance: -
v_gene: TRBV11-2
CDR3aa: CASSQQAYEQYF

abundance: -
v_gene: TRBV18
CDR3aa: CASSPIGPTNSGNTIYF

abundance: -
v_gene: TRBV6-1
CDR3aa: CASLPGFDYGYTF

abundance: -
v_gene: TRBV7-9
CDR3aa: CASTPGPGSDTGELFF

abundance: once
v_gene: TRBV7-9
CDR3aa: CASSLARGTEAFF

abundance: -
v_gene: TRBV19
CDR3aa: CASSISAGLETQYF

abundance: -
v_gene: TRBV5-1
CDR3aa: CASSSRGNYGYTF

abundance: -
v_gene: TRBV29-1
CDR3aa: CSVGQGGDTQYF

abundance: once
v_gene: TRBV11-2
CDR3aa: CASPRGGLAGEERPDTQYF

abundance: once
v_gene: TRBV10-1
CDR3aa: CASSRDTNQPQHF

abundance: -
v_gene: TRBV19
CDR3aa: CASSWGGLAGTDTQYF

abundance: -
v_gene: TRBV7-2
CDR3aa: CASKGAGNGEKLFF

abundance: -
v_gene: TRBV5-6
CDR3aa: CASSLYRKSTDTQYF

abundance: few
v_gene: TRBV7-2
CDR3aa: CASSLRDRGDNEQFF